One and the same sample provided the 17 T cell receptor beta chains below, sequenced in a study of T cells after yellow fever vaccination. MiXCR, run by TCRdb on the 5' RACE reads, gives a single entry per CDR3 protein. This sample has about 550,000 distinct CDR3 sequences, with under 25% found just once. This specimen was PBMCs, taken 15 days after the yellow fever booster vaccination. Receptors originate from a man aged 25 to 40 who received the YFV17D yellow fever vaccine.

This clonotype was found a few times. This chain joins TRBV5-1 and TRBJ2-1, with D tentatively TRBD1 or TRBD2 (5 bases each). V was clipped by 0 bases and J by 8 bases, with 12 bases between them. CDR1 and CDR2 (germline): SGHRS, YFSETQ. The CDR3 totals 14 residues. The CDR3 region has the DNA TGCGCCAGCAGCTTGGCCAGGGATAGCGATGAGCAGTTCTTC. It translates to CASSLARDSDEQFF.

This clonotype was seen a few times. This rearrangement joins TRBV12-3 or TRBV12-4 to TRBJ2-5; 9 nucleotides line up with TRBD1. The CDR3 totals 14 residues. V trimming: 8 bases; J trimming: 5 bases; junction bases outside the gene matches: 9. CDR3 DNA: TGTGCCAGCTCTGGACAGGGGTTGCGGGAGACCCAGTACTTC. Translating it yields CASSGQGLRETQYF.

The rearrangement links TRBV7-2 to TRBJ1-2; TRBD1 aligns across 9 bases. CDR1 and CDR2 (germline): SGHTA, FQGNSA. The junction had 8 bases not matched to a gene; V was cut back by 5 bases and J by 7 bases. This CDR3 region has 14 residues. In DNA form, the CDR3 reads TGTGCCAGCAGCCCGGGACAGGGAGAGTTTGGCTACACCTTC. Residues: CASSPGQGEFGYTF.

This clonotype appeared a few times. DNA for the CDR3: TGCAGCGTTGAACACACTAGCGGACGATACGAGCAGTACTTC. It encodes CSVEHTSGRYEQYF. V gene TRBV29-1 combines with J gene TRBJ2-7; 8 bases fit TRBD2. The J segment lost 4 bases and the V segment lost 2 bases, leaving 7 bases of the junction unmatched. The CDR3 has 14 residues. Germline assignment: CDR1 SQVTM and CDR2 ANQGSEA.

The V gene is TRBV29-1, the J gene TRBJ2-3, with a weak D call TRBD2 (5 bases). The CDR3 covers 13 residues. Per germline, CDR1 SQVTM and CDR2 ANQGSEA. V gave up 3 bases and J gave up 3 bases, with 10 bases separating them. The CDR3 sequence: CSVDYGGTDTQYF. The CDR3 DNA follows: TGCAGCGTTGATTACGGAGGTACAGATACGCAGTATTTT.

This clonotype turned up a few times. The V call is TRBV3-1, the J call TRBJ2-3, with D unresolved. This CDR3 has 13 residues. The V gene lost 0 bases and the J gene lost 10 bases, with 11 bases spanning the gap. Germline CDR1 and CDR2: LGHDT and YNNKEL (reference sequence). CDR3: CASSQEFGRSQYF. The CDR3 coding sequence is TGTGCCAGCAGCCAAGAGTTCGGTAGGTCGCAGTATTTT.

This clonotype has just a few counts. The chain carries TRBV6-1 and TRBJ2-7; possibly TRBD1 or TRBD2 for D (5 bases each). V lost 8 bases to trimming and J lost 3 bases, with 14 bases between them. CDR1 is MNHNS, CDR2 SASEGT, per germline. CDR3 length: 13 amino acids. The CDR3 DNA is TGTGCCAGCCGGGACCGCGCGGGCTACGAGCAGTACTTC. Translated: CASRDRAGYEQYF.

This clonotype was recorded only once. This chain connects TRBV7-2 to TRBJ2-3; D gene unclear. Germline lookup yields CDR1 SGHTA and CDR2 FQGNSA. The V end was cut by 0 bases, the J end by 4 bases, with 8 bases between. The CDR3 totals 14 residues. The CDR3 loop is CASSLAHGSDTQYF. CDR3 nucleotide sequence: TGTGCCAGCAGCTTAGCGCACGGGTCAGATACGCAGTATTTT.

This clonotype was counted only a few times. The chain couples TRBV29-1 to TRBJ2-3; 11 bases fit TRBD2. Germline V gives CDR1 SQVTM, CDR2 ANQGSEA. This CDR3 has 15 amino acids. The V gene end was trimmed by 6 bases and the J gene end by 4 bases; junction bases not matched to a gene: 9. The CDR3 nucleotides are TGCAGCGTCGTTCTAGCGGGAGGCCCCCCAGATACGCAGTATTTT. Translation: CSVVLAGGPPDTQYF.

The chain has TRBV9 and TRBJ2-5, with 12 bases that match TRBD2. The junction had 8 bases not matched to a gene; V was cut back by 0 bases and J by 5 bases. Germline assignment: CDR1 SGDLS and CDR2 YYNGEE. This CDR3 contains 17 residues. The CDR3 is CASSVAPTSGSMETQYF. In DNA form, the CDR3 reads TGTGCCAGCAGCGTAGCTCCGACTAGCGGGAGTATGGAGACCCAGTACTTC.

J is TRBJ2-7 and V is TRBV7-2; no clear D gene. Trimming took 0 bases from V and 3 from J, leaving 6 bases between them. The CDR3 is made up of 13 amino acids. The germline V gene has CDR1 SGHTA and CDR2 FQGNSA. CDR3 amino acids: CASSLAGHYEQYF. DNA of the CDR3: TGTGCCAGCAGCTTAGCCGGCCACTACGAGCAGTACTTC. Full variable domain (rest looked up from reference TRBV7-2 and TRBJ2-7): GAGVSQSPSNKVTEKGKDVELRCDPISGHTALYWYRQSLGQGLEFLIYFQGNSAPDKSGLPSDRFSAERTGGSVSTLTIQRTQQEDSAVYLCASSLAGHYEQYFGPGTRLTVT.

The chain links TRBV3-1 to TRBJ2-2; D might be TRBD2 (5 bases). The V end was cut by 0 bases, the J end by 5 bases, with 7 bases between. Germline-derived CDR1 and CDR2 are LGHDT and YNNKEL (reference sequence). The length of the CDR3 is 14 residues. The DNA of the CDR3 is TGTGCCAGCAGCCAAGATACTAGAACCGGGGAGCTGTTTTTT. Translating gives CASSQDTRTGELFF.

This clonotype was recorded a few times. The gene calls are TRBV20-1 and TRBJ2-5; possible D gene TRBD2, 7 bases. V lost 4 bases to trimming and J lost 5 bases, with 20 bases between them. CDR1 and CDR2 (germline): DFQATT, SNEGSKA (reference sequence). The CDR3 has 15 amino acids. CDR3 loop: CSAIRRGTWDETQYF. CDR3 in DNA: TGCAGTGCTATTCGGCGGGGGACATGGGATGAGACCCAGTACTTC.

This clonotype was seen more than once but under ten times. The genes are TRBV20-1 and TRBJ2-1; 13 nucleotides match TRBD2. The CDR3 loop spans 14 amino acids. V lost 7 bases and J lost 8; bases outside the gene matches: 8. Germline CDR1 and CDR2: DFQATT and SNEGSKA (reference sequence). CDR3 residues: CSVTTSGRNDEQFF. The CDR3, as DNA: TGCAGTGTCACGACTAGCGGGAGGAACGATGAGCAGTTCTTC.

The V call is TRBV25-1, the J call TRBJ2-7; 7 bases agree with TRBD1. Germline V gene lookup returns CDR1 MGHDK and CDR2 SYGVNS. The CDR3 extends over 15 amino acids. The V and J ends lost 6 bases and 6 bases, in that order; junction bases with no gene match: 14. The CDR3 DNA reads TGTGCCAGCAGCCCTGGACAGGTGGCCTTCTCCGAGCAGTACTTC. Translated: CASSPGQVAFSEQYF.

This clonotype has just a few counts. The V and J genes are TRBV11-2 and TRBJ2-7; 13 bases are a match to TRBD2. CDR3 length: 19 residues. Germline assignment: CDR1 SGHAT and CDR2 FQNNGV. V trimming: 4 bases; J trimming: 7 bases; junction bases outside the gene matches: 19. The CDR3 protein is CASSSPRALAGGAAWEQYF. The CDR3 DNA follows: TGTGCCAGCAGCTCCCCCAGGGCACTAGCGGGAGGGGCTGCATGGGAGCAGTACTTC.

A few counts support this clonotype. The CDR3 DNA reads TGTGCCAGCACCCAGGGTCGGAACAATCAGCCCCAGCATTTT. Its translation is CASTQGRNNQPQHF. The chain is built from TRBV2 and TRBJ1-5; the D gene is possibly TRBD1 (5 bases). Germline V gene lookup returns CDR1 SNHLY and CDR2 FYNNEI. The V end was cut by 7 bases, the J end by 3 bases, with 13 bases between. The CDR3 runs 14 residues.